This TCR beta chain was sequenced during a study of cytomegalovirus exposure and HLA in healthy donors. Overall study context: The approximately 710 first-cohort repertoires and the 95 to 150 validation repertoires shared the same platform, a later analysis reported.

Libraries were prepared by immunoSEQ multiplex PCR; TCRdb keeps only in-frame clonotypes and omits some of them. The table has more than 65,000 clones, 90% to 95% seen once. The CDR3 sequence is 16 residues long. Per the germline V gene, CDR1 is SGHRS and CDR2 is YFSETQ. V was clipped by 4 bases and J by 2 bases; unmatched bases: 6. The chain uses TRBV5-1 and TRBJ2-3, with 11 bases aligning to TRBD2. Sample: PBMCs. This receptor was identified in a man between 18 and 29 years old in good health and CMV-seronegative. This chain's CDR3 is CASSTGLAEYTDTQYF. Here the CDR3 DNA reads TGCGCCAGCAGCACGGGACTAGCGGAATACACAGATACGCAGTATTTT.